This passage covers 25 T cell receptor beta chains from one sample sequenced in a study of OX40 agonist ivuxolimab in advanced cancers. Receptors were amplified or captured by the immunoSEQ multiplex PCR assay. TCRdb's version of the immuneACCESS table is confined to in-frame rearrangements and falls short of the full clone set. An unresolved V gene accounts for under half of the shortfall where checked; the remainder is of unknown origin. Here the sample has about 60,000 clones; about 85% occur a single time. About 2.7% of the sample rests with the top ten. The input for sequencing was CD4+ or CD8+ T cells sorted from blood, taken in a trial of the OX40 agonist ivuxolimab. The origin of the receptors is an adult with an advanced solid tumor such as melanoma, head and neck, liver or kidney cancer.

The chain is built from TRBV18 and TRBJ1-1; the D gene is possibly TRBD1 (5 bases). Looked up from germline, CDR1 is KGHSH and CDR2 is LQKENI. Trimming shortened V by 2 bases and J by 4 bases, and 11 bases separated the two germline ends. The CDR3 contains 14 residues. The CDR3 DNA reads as TGTGCCAGCTCACCATCGAGGGGAGCCACTGAAGCTTTCTTT. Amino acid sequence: CASSPSRGATEAFF.

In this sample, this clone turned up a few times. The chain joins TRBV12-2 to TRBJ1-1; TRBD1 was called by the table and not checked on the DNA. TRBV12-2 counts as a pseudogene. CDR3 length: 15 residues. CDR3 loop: CASRLSNRVGTEAFF. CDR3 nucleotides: TGTGCAAGTCGCTTATCAAACAGGGTTGGGACTGAAGCTTTCTTT.

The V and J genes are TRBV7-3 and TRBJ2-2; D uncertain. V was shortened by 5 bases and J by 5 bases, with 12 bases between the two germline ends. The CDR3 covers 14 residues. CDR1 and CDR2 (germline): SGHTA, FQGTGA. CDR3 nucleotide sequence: TGTGCCAGCAGCCCCTATTCGGGTACCGGGGAGCTGTTTTTT. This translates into CASSPYSGTGELFF. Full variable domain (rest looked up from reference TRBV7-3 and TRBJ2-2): GAGVSQTPSNKVTEKGKYVELRCDPISGHTALYWYRQSLGQGPEFLIYFQGTGAADDSGLPNDRFFAVRPEGSVSTLKIQRTERGDSAVYLCASSPYSGTGELFFGEGSRLTVL.

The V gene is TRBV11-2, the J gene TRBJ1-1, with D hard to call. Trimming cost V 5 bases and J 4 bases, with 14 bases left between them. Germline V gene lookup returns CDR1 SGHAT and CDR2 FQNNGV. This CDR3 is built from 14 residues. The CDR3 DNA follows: TGTGCCAGCAGCCCCCGGGAATGGGGCACTGAAGCTTTCTTT. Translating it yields CASSPREWGTEAFF. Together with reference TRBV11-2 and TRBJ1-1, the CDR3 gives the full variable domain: EAGVAQSPRYKIIEKRQSVAFWCNPISGHATLYWYQQILGQGPKLLIQFQNNGVVDDSQLPKDRFSAERLKGVDSTLKIQPAKLEDSAVYLCASSPREWGTEAFFGQGTRLTVV.

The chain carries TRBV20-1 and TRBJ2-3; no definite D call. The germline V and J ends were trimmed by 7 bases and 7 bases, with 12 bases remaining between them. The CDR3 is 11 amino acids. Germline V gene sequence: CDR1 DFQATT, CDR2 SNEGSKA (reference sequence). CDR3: CSVTREYTQYF. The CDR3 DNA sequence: TGCAGTGTGACCCGCGAATATACGCAGTATTTT.

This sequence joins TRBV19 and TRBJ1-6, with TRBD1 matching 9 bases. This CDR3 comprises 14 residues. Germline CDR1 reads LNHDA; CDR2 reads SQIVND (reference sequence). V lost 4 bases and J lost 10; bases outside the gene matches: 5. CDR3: CASSTTGGGSPLHF. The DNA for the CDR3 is TGTGCCAGTAGTACGACAGGGGGAGGATCACCCCTCCACTTT.

The CDR3 DNA is TGTGCCAGCAGCGAGTCGGGACAGGGGGTGTACGAGCAGTACTTC. Translated: CASSESGQGVYEQYF. This sequence joins TRBV5-5 and TRBJ2-7; TRBD1 matches at 11 bases. This CDR3 region has 15 residues. V was pared by 4 bases and J by 4 bases, with 7 bases of the junction left unmatched. In germline, CDR1 is SGHKS, CDR2 YYEKEE (reference sequence).

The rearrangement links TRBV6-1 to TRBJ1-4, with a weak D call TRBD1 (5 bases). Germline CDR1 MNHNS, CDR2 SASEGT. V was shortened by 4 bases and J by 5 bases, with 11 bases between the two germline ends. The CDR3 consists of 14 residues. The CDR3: CASSGQLMNEKLFF. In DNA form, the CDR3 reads TGTGCCAGCAGTGGACAGCTTATGAATGAAAAACTGTTTTTT.

CDR3 nucleotides: TGTGCCAGCAGCGTAGGACTAGCGGGAGCAGATACGCAGTATTTT. It specifies CASSVGLAGADTQYF. This rearrangement joins TRBV9 to TRBJ2-3; TRBD2 matches at 12 bases. CDR3 size: 15 residues. The germline CDR1 and CDR2 sequences are SGDLS and YYNGEE. The J segment lost 4 bases and the V segment lost 0 bases, leaving 0 bases of the junction unmatched.

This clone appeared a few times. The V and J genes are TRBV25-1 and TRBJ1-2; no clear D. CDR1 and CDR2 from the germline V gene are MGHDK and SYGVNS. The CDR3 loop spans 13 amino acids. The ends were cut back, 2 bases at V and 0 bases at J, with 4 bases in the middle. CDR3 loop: CASSEVANYGYTF. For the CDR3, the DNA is TGTGCCAGCAGTGAAGTAGCTAACTATGGCTACACCTTC.

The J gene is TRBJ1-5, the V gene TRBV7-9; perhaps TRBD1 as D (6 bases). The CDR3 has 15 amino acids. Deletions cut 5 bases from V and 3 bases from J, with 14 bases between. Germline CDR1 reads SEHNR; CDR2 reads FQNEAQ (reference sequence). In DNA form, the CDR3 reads TGTGCCAGCAGCCCACTAGGACAGACCAATCAGCCCCAGCATTTT. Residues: CASSPLGQTNQPQHF.

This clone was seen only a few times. CDR3 residues: CASGGRATGYTF. For the CDR3, the DNA is TGTGCCAGTGGAGGGAGGGCTACTGGCTACACCTTC. V and J are TRBV19 and TRBJ1-2; no firm D call. V lost 8 bases and J lost 7, with 14 bases in between. Germline V gene sequence: CDR1 LNHDA, CDR2 SQIVND (reference sequence). The CDR3 is made up of 12 amino acids.

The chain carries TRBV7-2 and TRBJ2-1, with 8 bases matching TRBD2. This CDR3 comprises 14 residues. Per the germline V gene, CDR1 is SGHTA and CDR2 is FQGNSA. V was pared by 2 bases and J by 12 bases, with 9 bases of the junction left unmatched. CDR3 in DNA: TGTGCCAGCAGCTTAAAGGAACTAGCGGCGGTGCAGTTCTTC. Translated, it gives CASSLKELAAVQFF.

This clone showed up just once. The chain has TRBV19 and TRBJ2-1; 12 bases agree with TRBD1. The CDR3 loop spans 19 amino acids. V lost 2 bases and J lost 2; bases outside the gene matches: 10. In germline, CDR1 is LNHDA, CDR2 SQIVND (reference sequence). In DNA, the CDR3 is TGTGCCAGTAGTATATCCGGGACAGGGGGCAGGAACCCCTACAATGAGCAGTTCTTC. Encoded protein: CASSISGTGGRNPYNEQFF.

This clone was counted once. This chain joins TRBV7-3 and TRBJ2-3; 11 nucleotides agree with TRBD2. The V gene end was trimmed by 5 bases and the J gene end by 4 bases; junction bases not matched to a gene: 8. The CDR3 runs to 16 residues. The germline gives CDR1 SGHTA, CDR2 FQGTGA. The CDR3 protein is CASSAVAGGPSDTQYF. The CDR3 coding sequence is TGTGCCAGCAGCGCCGTAGCGGGAGGGCCCTCAGATACGCAGTATTTT.

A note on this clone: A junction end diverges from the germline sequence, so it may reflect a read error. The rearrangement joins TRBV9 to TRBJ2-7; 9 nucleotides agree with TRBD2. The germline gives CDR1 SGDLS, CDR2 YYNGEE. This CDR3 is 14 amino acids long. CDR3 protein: CTSSGGLGSYEQYF. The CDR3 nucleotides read TGTACCAGCAGCGGGGGGCTGGGCTCCTACGAGCAGTACTTC. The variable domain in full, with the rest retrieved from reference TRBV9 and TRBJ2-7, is DSGVTQTPKHLITATGQRVTLRCSPRSGDLSVYWYQQSLDQGLQFLIQYYNGEERAKGNILERFSAQQFPDLHSELNLSSLELGDSALYFCTSSGGLGSYEQYFGPGTRLTVT.

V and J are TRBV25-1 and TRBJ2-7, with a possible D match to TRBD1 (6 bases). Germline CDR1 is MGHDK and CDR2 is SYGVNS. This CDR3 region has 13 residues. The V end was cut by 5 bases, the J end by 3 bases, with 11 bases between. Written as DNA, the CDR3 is TGTGCCAGCAGTATGACAGGCTTCTACGAGCAGTACTTC. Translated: CASSMTGFYEQYF.

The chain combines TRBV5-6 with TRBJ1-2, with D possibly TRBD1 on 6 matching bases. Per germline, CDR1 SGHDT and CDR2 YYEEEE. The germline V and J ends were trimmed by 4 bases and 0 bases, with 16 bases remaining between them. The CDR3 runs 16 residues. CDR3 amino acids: CASSPGQLVPNYGYTF. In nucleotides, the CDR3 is TGTGCCAGCAGCCCCGGACAGCTCGTGCCTAACTATGGCTACACCTTC.

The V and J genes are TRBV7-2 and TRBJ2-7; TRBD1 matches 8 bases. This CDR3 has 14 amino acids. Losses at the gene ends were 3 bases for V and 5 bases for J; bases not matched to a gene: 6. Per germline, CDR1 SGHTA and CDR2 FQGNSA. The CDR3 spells CASSFDRGRDEQYF. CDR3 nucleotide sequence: TGTGCCAGCAGCTTCGACAGGGGAAGGGACGAGCAGTACTTC.

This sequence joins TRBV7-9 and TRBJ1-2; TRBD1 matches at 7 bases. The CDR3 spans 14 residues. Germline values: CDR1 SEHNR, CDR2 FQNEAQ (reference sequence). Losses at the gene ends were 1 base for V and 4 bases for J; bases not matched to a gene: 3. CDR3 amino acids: CASSLVGTAYGYTF. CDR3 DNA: TGTGCCAGCAGCTTAGTCGGGACAGCCTATGGCTACACCTTC.

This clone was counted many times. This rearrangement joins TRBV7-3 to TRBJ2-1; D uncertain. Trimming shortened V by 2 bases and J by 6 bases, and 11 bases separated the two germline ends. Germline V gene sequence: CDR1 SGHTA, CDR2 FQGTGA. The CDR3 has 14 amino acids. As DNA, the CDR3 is TGTGCCAGCAGCTTATCACAGAATGGCAATGAGCAGTTCTTC. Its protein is CASSLSQNGNEQFF.

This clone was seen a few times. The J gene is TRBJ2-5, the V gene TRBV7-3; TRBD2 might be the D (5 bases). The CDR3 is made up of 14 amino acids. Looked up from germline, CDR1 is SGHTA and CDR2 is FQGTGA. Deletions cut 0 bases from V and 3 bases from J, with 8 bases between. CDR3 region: CASSLTGREETQYF. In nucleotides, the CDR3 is TGTGCCAGCAGCTTAACTGGGCGGGAAGAGACCCAGTACTTC.

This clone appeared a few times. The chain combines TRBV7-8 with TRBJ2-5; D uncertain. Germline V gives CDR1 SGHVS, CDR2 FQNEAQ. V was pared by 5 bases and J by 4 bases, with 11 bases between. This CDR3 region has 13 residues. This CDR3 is CASSGGFRETQYF. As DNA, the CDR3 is TGTGCCAGCAGCGGTGGTTTCCGAGAGACCCAGTACTTC.

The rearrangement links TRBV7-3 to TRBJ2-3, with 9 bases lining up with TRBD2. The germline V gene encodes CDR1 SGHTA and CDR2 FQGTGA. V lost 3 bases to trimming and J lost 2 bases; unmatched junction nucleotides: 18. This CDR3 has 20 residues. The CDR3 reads CASSFQGFGRAGGTTDTQYF. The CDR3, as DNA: TGTGCCAGCAGCTTTCAAGGTTTCGGGCGAGCGGGGGGAACCACAGATACGCAGTATTTT.

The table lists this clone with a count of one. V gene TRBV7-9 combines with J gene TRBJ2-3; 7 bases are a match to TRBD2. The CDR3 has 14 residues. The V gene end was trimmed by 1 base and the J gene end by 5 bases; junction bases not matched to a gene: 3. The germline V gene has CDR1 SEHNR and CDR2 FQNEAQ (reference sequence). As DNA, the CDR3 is TGTGCCAGCAGCTTAGGAGGGAGGGGAGATACGCAGTATTTT. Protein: CASSLGGRGDTQYF.